This T cell receptor (beta chain) was obtained from a study of PD-L1 blockade in urothelial cancer. Background on the study: A median of approximately 140,000 T cells was found in the blood samples. Study conclusions and caveats: Sub-median blood TCR clonality before treatment predicted longer survival.

Worth noting for this clone: Its antigen is currently unknown.

The CDR3 runs to 14 residues. V was pared by 5 bases and J by 5 bases, with 5 bases of the junction left unmatched. Germline V gives CDR1 SSHAT, CDR2 FNYEAQ (reference sequence). Using immunoSEQ multiplex PCR, the repertoire was profiled, and TCRdb retains in-frame clones only, with some absent. The table has about 70,000 clones, less than 90% seen once. The specimen comprised PBMCs, sampled around atezolizumab (anti-PD-L1) treatment. V is TRBV7-7 and J is TRBJ2-2; 7 bases agree with TRBD1. This TCR was recovered from a man in his 70s with urothelial cancer. The CDR3 bases are TGTGCCAGCAGCCCTGACAGGGCAACCGGGGAGCTGTTTTTT. Its protein is CASSPDRATGELFF.